The 31 T cell receptor beta chains given below trace back to one sample, sequenced in a study of T cells in Graves' hyperthyroidism and ophthalmopathy. TCR beta CDR3 regions were amplified from RNA. HTBI primers were the set used in a first-round RT-PCR of the TCR CDR3. TCRdb reanalysed the multiplex PCR reads using MiXCR and keeps one entry per CDR3 protein. The data contain 600,000 to 900,000 distinct CDR3 sequences, over 15% of them singletons. The sequencing input was blood. The receptor set was obtained from a man between 18 and 29 years old with Graves' hyperthyroidism.

Comment on this clonotype: This clone may be a read error of a much larger clone one base away. The chain is built from TRBV18 and TRBJ1-1; D might be TRBD1 (5 bases). CDR1 KGHSH and CDR2 LQKENI come from the germline V gene. The CDR3 covers 16 residues. This chain's CDR3 is CASSSPPGGGITEAFF. The CDR3 DNA reads TGTGCCAGCTCATCACCCCCTGGGGGGGGGATCACTGAAGCTTTCTTT.

This clonotype was seen at least ten times. The rearrangement uses TRBV28 and TRBJ2-3; 10 bases agree with TRBD1. With V trimmed by 6 bases and J by 6 bases, 9 bases remained unmatched. This CDR3 comprises 15 residues. In germline, CDR1 is MDHEN, CDR2 SYDVKM. The chain's CDR3 is CASSPDRGRVDTQYF. The CDR3 bases are TGTGCCAGCAGCCCCGACAGGGGGCGCGTTGATACGCAGTATTTT.

This chain links TRBV20-1 with TRBJ2-7; D tentatively fits TRBD1 or TRBD2 (7 bases each). Germline V gene sequence: CDR1 DFQATT, CDR2 SNEGSKA (reference sequence). This CDR3 is 14 amino acids long. The V end lost 3 bases, the J end lost 4 bases, and 16 bases lay between the germline ends. The CDR3 region is CSASVQGEGYEQYF. In DNA, the CDR3 is TGCAGTGCTAGTGTCCAGGGGGAGGGTTACGAGCAGTACTTC.

This clonotype was picked up a small number of times. V and J are TRBV6-1 and TRBJ2-3; 7 nucleotides align to TRBD2. In germline, CDR1 is MNHNS, CDR2 SASEGT. The V gene end was trimmed by 6 bases and the J gene end by 5 bases; junction bases not matched to a gene: 8. The CDR3 has 14 residues. CDR3 nucleotide sequence: TGTGCCAGCAGGAGACTAGCAGGGAGAGATACGCAGTATTTT. Translating gives CASRRLAGRDTQYF.

This clonotype was detected ten times or more. The gene calls are TRBV18 and TRBJ1-1, with unresolved D. This CDR3 spans 14 amino acids. The germline V gene has CDR1 KGHSH and CDR2 LQKENI. V lost 3 bases, J lost 4 bases, and 12 bases lay in between. The CDR3 DNA sequence: TGTGCCAGCTCACCCTCTTCCATGGCCACTGAAGCTTTCTTT. Translating gives CASSPSSMATEAFF.

CDR3 coding DNA: TGTGCCAGCAGTGCACCGGGACAGGGGTCGGATGAGCAGTTCTTC. It yields the protein CASSAPGQGSDEQFF. This rearrangement joins TRBV28 to TRBJ2-1, with 10 bases identical to TRBD1. The V gene end was trimmed by 5 bases and the J gene end by 8 bases; junction bases not matched to a gene: 9. Germline V lookup: CDR1 MDHEN, CDR2 SYDVKM. The CDR3 spans 15 residues.

This sequence joins TRBV4-3 and TRBJ2-7, with D uncertain. The CDR3 length is 13 residues. Germline CDR1 LGHNA, CDR2 YSLEER. V lost 4 bases and J 6 bases, leaving 13 bases between the germline ends. CDR3 DNA sequence: TGCGCCAGCAGCCTTCGTCTAGGCCGCGAGCAGTACTTC. It translates to CASSLRLGREQYF.

This clonotype appeared many times. The chain joins TRBV6-1 to TRBJ2-2; a possible D gene is TRBD2 (6 bases). The V and J ends lost 6 bases and 0 bases respectively, with 17 bases between them. This CDR3 is built from 17 residues. From germline, CDR1 is MNHNS and CDR2 SASEGT. The CDR3 is CASSPRVGLPNTGELFF. The CDR3 region has the DNA TGTGCCAGCAGCCCTCGGGTGGGACTCCCGAACACCGGGGAGCTGTTTTTT.

This clonotype was detected many times. J is TRBJ2-7 and V is TRBV7-8; no clear D. V was trimmed by 1 base and J by 9 bases, leaving 16 bases between them. Germline V gives CDR1 SGHVS, CDR2 FQNEAQ. CDR3 size: 14 residues. The chain's CDR3 is CASSLDRIGNGQYF. In nucleotides, the CDR3 is TGTGCCAGCAGCTTAGATAGGATTGGTAACGGGCAGTACTTC.

This clonotype was seen at least ten times. The V call is TRBV10-3, the J call TRBJ1-1, with 9 bases that match TRBD1. CDR1 is ENHRY and CDR2 is SYGVKD in the germline V gene. J was trimmed by 5 bases and V by 6 bases; bases with no gene match: 10. The CDR3 is 15 residues long. The CDR3 DNA reads TGTGCCATCAGGAAATCCGGGACAGGGAGGACTGAAGCTTTCTTT. It translates to CAIRKSGTGRTEAFF.

This clonotype was picked up many times. CDR3 nucleotides: TGTGCCAGCAGCTTAGTGGGCAGACTTGCCTACGAGCAGTACTTC. Its translation: CASSLVGRLAYEQYF. The chain couples TRBV7-9 to TRBJ2-7; no definite D call. From germline, CDR1 is SEHNR and CDR2 FQNEAQ (reference sequence). V was cut by 1 base and J by 2 bases, with 12 bases left in between. CDR3 size: 15 residues.

This clonotype was observed a single time. As the CDR3 is not closed by the conserved phenylalanine or tryptophan, this likely results from a read error. V is TRBV5-1 and J is TRBJ2-7, with TRBD1 identical over 8 bases. CDR3 length: 17 residues. Germline V gene lookup returns CDR1 SGHRS and CDR2 YFSETQ. Trimming took 0 bases from V and 2 from J; bases not matched to a gene: 10. The CDR3: CASSLGTLRTGPYEQYL. The CDR3 DNA follows: TGCGCCAGCAGCTTGGGTACCTTAAGGACAGGGCCCTACGAGCAGTACCTC.

This clonotype showed up many times. The genes are TRBV2 and TRBJ2-7; the match to TRBD1 covers 8 bases. The CDR3 runs to 14 residues. V shed 2 bases, J shed 7 bases, and the junction held 7 bases outside the gene matches. Germline V gives CDR1 SNHLY, CDR2 FYNNEI. DNA of the CDR3: TGTGCCAGCAGTGAAAGGGACAGGCTGAGGGAGCAGTACTTC. This encodes CASSERDRLREQYF.

The chain uses TRBV4-1 and TRBJ2-7; 7 bases fit TRBD1. Trimming at V came to 3 bases and at J to 4 bases, leaving 6 bases not matched to a gene. The CDR3 is made up of 14 amino acids. Germline CDR1 and CDR2: MGHRA and YSYEKL. CDR3 sequence (DNA): TGCGCCAGCAGCCAGAAGACAGGGCCGTACGAGCAGTACTTC. Its protein product is CASSQKTGPYEQYF.

In its sample, this clonotype was seen many times. V usage is TRBV11-1 and J usage is TRBJ2-3; D perhaps matches TRBD1 (6 bases). Germline V gives CDR1 SGHAT, CDR2 FQDESV (reference sequence). V lost 1 base, J lost 0 bases, and 8 bases lay in between. This CDR3 is 15 amino acids long. CDR3 protein: CASSLGQASTDTQYF. CDR3 sequence (DNA): TGTGCCAGCAGCTTAGGACAGGCGAGCACAGATACGCAGTATTTT.

V and J are TRBV14 and TRBJ2-1; 7 positions agree with TRBD1. Looked up from germline, CDR1 is SGHDN and CDR2 is FVKESK. This CDR3 has 13 amino acids. The junction had 12 bases not matched to a gene; V was cut back by 4 bases and J by 15 bases. Here the CDR3 DNA reads TGTGCCAGCAGCCTCATTTTACAGGGGTTAGCGTTCTTC. The encoded protein is CASSLILQGLAFF.

In this sample, this clonotype turned up many times. The chain couples TRBV7-2 to TRBJ2-7; 7 nucleotides agree with TRBD2. V lost 5 bases and J lost 5; bases outside the gene matches: 12. Germline CDR1 reads SGHTA; CDR2 reads FQGNSA. The CDR3 has 15 residues. The CDR3 loop is CASSLPEKREDEQYF. The CDR3 nucleotides read TGTGCCAGCAGCCTTCCGGAAAAGCGGGAAGACGAGCAGTACTTC.

The genes are TRBV6-1 and TRBJ1-5; no definite D call. V was pared by 5 bases and J by 5 bases, with 10 bases between. Germline loops: CDR1 MNHNS, CDR2 SASEGT. CDR3 length equals 13 residues. CDR3 sequence: CASSQDPHQPQHF. CDR3 bases: TGTGCCAGCAGTCAGGACCCACATCAGCCCCAGCATTTT.

This clonotype was observed at least ten times. V and J are TRBV18 and TRBJ2-7; 7 positions agree with TRBD1. With 0 bases clipped from V and 0 bases from J, the junction kept 5 bases outside the gene matches. Germline V gene sequence: CDR1 KGHSH, CDR2 LQKENI. The CDR3 totals 16 residues. In DNA form, the CDR3 reads TGTGCCAGCTCACCACCGGACAGGTCAAGCTCCTACGAGCAGTACTTC. Translated, it gives CASSPPDRSSSYEQYF. Combining the CDR3 with reference TRBV18 and TRBJ2-7 gives the whole variable domain NAGVMQNPRHLVRRRGQEARLRCSPMKGHSHVYWYRQLPEEGLKFMVYLQKENIIDESGMPKERFSAEFPKEGPSILRIQQVVRGDSAAYFCASSPPDRSSSYEQYFGPGTRLTVT.

This clonotype was picked up many times. The chain carries TRBV7-9 and TRBJ2-1, with D perhaps matching TRBD1 (6 bases). V was shortened by 4 bases and J by 8 bases, with 15 bases between the two germline ends. CDR1 and CDR2 (germline): SEHNR, FQNEAQ (reference sequence). This CDR3 region has 14 residues. DNA for the CDR3: TGTGCCAGCAGCTCTAACAACAGGGCAGATGAGCAGTTCTTC. Protein sequence: CASSSNNRADEQFF.

The CDR3 coding sequence is TGTGCCAGCAGCCCGGGACTAGCGGCATTATACGAGCAGTACTTC. It yields the protein CASSPGLAALYEQYF. The V gene is TRBV27, the J gene TRBJ2-7; 11 bases are shared with TRBD2. The germline CDR1 and CDR2 sequences are MNHEY and SMNVEV (reference sequence). Trimming at V came to 6 bases and at J to 4 bases, leaving 8 bases not matched to a gene. The CDR3 spans 15 residues.

The sample holds many counts of this clonotype. V gene TRBV12-3 or TRBV12-4 combines with J gene TRBJ1-2; D gene ambiguous. Trimming pared 3 bases from V and 2 bases from J, leaving 7 bases between. The CDR3 is made up of 13 amino acids. The CDR3 loop reads CASSFTVNYGYTF. CDR3 DNA: TGTGCCAGCAGTTTTACAGTCAACTATGGCTACACCTTC.

This clonotype was seen only a few times. The J gene is TRBJ2-3, the V gene TRBV20-1, with 8 bases aligning to TRBD2. CDR1 is DFQATT, CDR2 SNEGSKA, per germline (reference sequence). The V and J ends lost 0 bases and 0 bases, in that order; junction bases with no gene match: 5. The CDR3 is 16 residues long. As DNA, the CDR3 is TGCAGTGCTAGAGATCCGGCTAGCGGGAGCACAGATACGCAGTATTTT. It encodes CSARDPASGSTDTQYF.

This clonotype was seen repeatedly, ten times or more. V gene TRBV12-3 or TRBV12-4 combines with J gene TRBJ2-7; 12 nucleotides match TRBD2. The junction had 6 bases not matched to a gene; V was cut back by 5 bases and J by 4 bases. This CDR3 is 15 amino acids long. In nucleotides, the CDR3 is TGTGCCAGCAGTCCTAGCGGGAGGGCCCGGTACGAGCAGTACTTC. This sequence encodes CASSPSGRARYEQYF.

On this clonotype itself: Since the CDR3 does not end with the conserved phenylalanine or tryptophan, this likely comes from a read error. CDR3 coding DNA: TGTGCCAGCACCCCGGGGGACAGGGGTGTCAATGAGCAGTTCCTC. It is translated as CASTPGDRGVNEQFL. The gene calls are TRBV19 and TRBJ2-1, with TRBD1 identical over 10 bases. The CDR3 loop spans 15 amino acids. Losses at the gene ends were 9 bases for V and 6 bases for J; bases not matched to a gene: 11. Germline lookup yields CDR1 LNHDA and CDR2 SQIVND (reference sequence).

The gene calls are TRBV12-3 or TRBV12-4 and TRBJ2-1; no clear D. V lost 3 bases and J lost 9, with 24 bases in between. This CDR3 contains 17 residues. CDR3: CASSFSLGKPFKSEQFF. The CDR3 nucleotides are TGTGCCAGCAGTTTCTCCTTGGGGAAACCCTTCAAAAGTGAGCAGTTCTTC.

The chain employs TRBV27 and TRBJ2-7; 9 bases match TRBD1. The CDR3 consists of 16 residues. Germline V gives CDR1 MNHEY, CDR2 SMNVEV (reference sequence). V lost 4 bases, J lost 2 bases, and 9 bases stayed unmatched. CDR3 nucleotide sequence: TGTGCCAGCAGTTACACACCGGGACAGGGCCCCTACGAGCAGTACTTC. Protein: CASSYTPGQGPYEQYF.

This clonotype was seen a few times. The chain has TRBV6-1 and TRBJ2-2; no definite D call. V dropped 7 bases and J dropped 5 bases, with 20 bases sitting between them. The CDR3 spans 16 residues. Per germline, CDR1 MNHNS and CDR2 SASEGT. In DNA form, the CDR3 reads TGTGCCAGCACCTACGGGCACGCGATAATAACCGGGGAGCTGTTTTTT. This translates into CASTYGHAIITGELFF.

This clonotype was detected many times. The chain uses TRBV12-3 or TRBV12-4 and TRBJ2-7; weak D call: TRBD1 (5 bases). Trimming removed 5 bases from V and 5 bases from J, with 16 bases in between. The CDR3 consists of 14 residues. The chain's CDR3 is CASSQTSGWDEQYF. The DNA for the CDR3 is TGTGCCAGCAGTCAAACCTCAGGGTGGGACGAGCAGTACTTC.

V usage is TRBV18 and J usage is TRBJ2-1; D remains ambiguous. The germline V gene encodes CDR1 KGHSH and CDR2 LQKENI. Trimming stripped 3 bases from V and 0 bases from J, with 15 bases between. The CDR3 has 17 amino acids. CDR3 nucleotide sequence: TGTGCCAGCTCACCCGACGGAATCTCTCCCTCCTACAATGAGCAGTTCTTC. The encoded protein is CASSPDGISPSYNEQFF.

This clonotype was detected many times. V is TRBV11-2 and J is TRBJ1-1; D unresolved. CDR3 length: 15 residues. Germline V gene sequence: CDR1 SGHAT, CDR2 FQNNGV. V shed 3 bases and J shed 3 bases, with 14 bases lying between them. The CDR3 loop is CASSLFRLHHTEAFF. CDR3 coding DNA: TGTGCCAGCAGCTTGTTTCGCCTTCACCACACTGAAGCTTTCTTT.